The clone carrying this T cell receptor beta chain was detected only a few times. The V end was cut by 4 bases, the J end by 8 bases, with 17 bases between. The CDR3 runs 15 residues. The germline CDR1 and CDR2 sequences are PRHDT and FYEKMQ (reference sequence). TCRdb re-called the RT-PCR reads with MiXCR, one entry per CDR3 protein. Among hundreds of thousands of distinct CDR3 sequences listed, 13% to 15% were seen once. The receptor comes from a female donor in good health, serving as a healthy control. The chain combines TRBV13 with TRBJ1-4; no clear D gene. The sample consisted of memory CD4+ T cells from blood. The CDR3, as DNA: TGTGCCAGCAGCTCTGGACTTTTGAGGAGGGAAAAACTGTTTTTT. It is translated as CASSSGLLRREKLFF.